Listed here is a single TCR beta chain. This sample was included in a study of blood T cell repertoires in COVID-19. Background on the study: In each case, the material was cDNA or gDNA derived from T cells, B-cell-depleted T cells, or PBMCs.

Source study methods: Amplification with reference gene primers provided the estimates of nucleated cell counts. Generated by immunoSEQ multiplex PCR, the TCRdb table keeps only in-frame clones and is missing some. That table is the source of V, J and clone size, and D and trimming were worked out from the DNA. The data show more than 100,000 clones, approximately 87% seen once. The TCR sequence derives from a middle-aged man with active COVID-19. The sample comprised peripheral blood.

CDR3 DNA: TGTGCCAGCAGCCAACGCCCCAGGACAACCGGAAACACCATATATTTT. This encodes CASSQRPRTTGNTIYF. The chain recombines TRBV7-6 with TRBJ1-3; D possibly corresponds to TRBD1 (5 bases). With 5 bases removed from V and 4 bases from J, the gap between germline ends came to 18 bases. The CDR3 spans 16 residues. Germline CDR1 reads SGHVS; CDR2 reads FNYEAQ.